This T cell receptor beta chain was captured by sequencing in a study of cytomegalovirus exposure and HLA in healthy donors. Germline lookup yields CDR1 MNHEY and CDR2 SVGAGI. The junction had 4 bases not matched to a gene; V was cut back by 4 bases and J by 5 bases. CDR3 length: 15 amino acids. The PCR employed 60 Vbeta primers together with 13 Jbeta primers. Only in-frame clones appear in the TCRdb table, and some are missing; sequencing was by immunoSEQ multiplex PCR. This table has roughly 140,000 clones, roughly 80% appearing once. This sequence joins TRBV6-5 and TRBJ2-5; 13 bases agree with TRBD2. The sequence was collected from a middle-aged man in good health and CMV-seropositive. Sequences were obtained from PBMCs. CDR3 loop: CASSSGLAGRETQYF. The CDR3 bases are TGTGCCAGCAGTTCGGGACTAGCGGGGAGGGAGACCCAGTACTTC.